This T cell receptor (beta chain) appears in the sequencing data of a study of beta chain features in type 1 diabetes. Study observations and caveats: VDJ junctions in type 1 diabetes patients carried more deletions and fewer insertions. Across all four CD4+ subsets, people with type 1 diabetes showed modestly shorter TCRB CDR3s.

A remark on this clone: What it binds is not known.

Since all of the isolated RNA was reverse transcribed, expressed TCRB transcripts were what got sequenced. Naive, central memory and regulatory T cell samples averaged around 3.5 million immunoSEQ reads each. TCRdb keeps only in-frame clones here, not all; method: immunoSEQ multiplex PCR. This sample yields about 660,000 clones, of which more than 12% are seen a single time; less than 0.04% belongs to the top ten. Per the germline V gene, CDR1 is LNHNV and CDR2 is YYDKDF (reference sequence). The J segment lost 4 bases and the V segment lost 0 bases, leaving 6 bases of the junction unmatched. The CDR3 has 17 amino acids.

The sequencing input was naive CD4+ T cells from blood. J is TRBJ1-2 and V is TRBV15; 12 bases fit TRBD1. This receptor was identified in a young man with type 1 diabetes. CDR3 nucleotide sequence: TGTGCCACCAGCAGAGATATGGGGACAGGGGGCGGCTATGGCTACACCTTC. Translated: CATSRDMGTGGGYGYTF.